The present TCR beta chain was sequenced within a study of shared clonotypes between healthy human individuals. The study, taken as a whole, reports: Sharing of clonotypes among donors was expected to vary with sequencing depth.

Trimming left V 0 bases short and J 4 bases short, with 10 bases between. Germline CDR1 SGHRS, CDR2 YFSETQ. This CDR3 is 14 amino acids long. All donors were Caucasian adults living in Nashville, Tennessee. CD4+ cells were split into CD45RA+ naive and CD45RA-negative memory subsets. With respect to this clone: What it binds is unknown.

Sequencing was performed with immunoSEQ multiplex PCR; in TCRdb, only in-frame clones are kept and a portion is missing. The sample holds 740,000 or so clones, 60% to 75% seen once. The receptor's source is a woman aged 25 to 39 in good health. V and J are TRBV5-1 and TRBJ1-2, with unresolved D. Sequencing was performed on memory CD4+ T cells sorted from blood. This sample's subset: CD45RA-negative fraction. The CDR3 nucleotides read TGCGCCAGCAGCTTGGGACATGGGCCCTATGGCTACACCTTC. Translating it yields CASSLGHGPYGYTF.